Listed below are T cell receptor beta chains from one sample, sequenced in a study of identical twins. TCRdb redid the calling of the 5' RACE reads with MiXCR, one entry per CDR3 protein. The sample consists of hundreds of thousands of distinct CDR3 sequences, under 8.5% of them appearing once. The data also belong to a second study, concerning yellow fever vaccine responses in identical twins.

Sequences were obtained from PBMCs. The receptors originated from a woman younger than 30 in good health. The CDR3 runs from the conserved cysteine through the conserved F or W. Fields, in order: CDR3 DNA, CDR3 protein, clone size, D gene, V gene, CDR3 length, J gene. The D gene is left open where the match is weak. For some rows the clone size is stated as once, few or many, or as a class when expanded; others skip it.

TGTGCCAGCAGCCAGGCTAGAGGGGGCGGCTACGAGCAGTACTTC CASSQARGGGYEQYF many TRBD1 TRBV3-1 15 TRBJ2-7
TGCAGCGGACTAGCGGGGTACAATGAGCAGTTCTTC CSGLAGYNEQFF many TRBD2 TRBV29-1 12 TRBJ2-1
TGCGCCAGCAGCTTGAGCAGGTCCAACGCGTTGACCCAGCATTTT CASSLSRSNALTQHF - - TRBV5-1 15 TRBJ1-5
TGCAGTGCTAGAGACTTGACAGGCCGACCTAGCTCCTACAATGAGCAGTTCTTC CSARDLTGRPSSYNEQFF many - TRBV20-1 18 TRBJ2-1
TGTGCCAGCAGCCAAGGGGGGCTCGGCACTGAAGCTTTCTTT CASSQGGLGTEAFF many - TRBV3-1 14 TRBJ1-1
TGCAGTGCTAGGCCGCGTGGAGATACGCAGTATTTT CSARPRGDTQYF many - TRBV20-1 12 TRBJ2-3
TGTGCCAGCAGTTCACGACAGGCGGGCACCGGGGAGCTGTTTTTT CASSSRQAGTGELFF - - TRBV12-3/TRBV12-4 15 TRBJ2-2
TGCGCCAGCAGCTGGGTCGGGGGGCCGCAAGAGACCCAGTACTTC CASSWVGGPQETQYF - - TRBV5-1 15 TRBJ2-5
TGTGCCAGCAGCGTAATTGGGCAGGCCAACACCGGGGAGCTGTTTTTT CASSVIGQANTGELFF few - TRBV9 16 TRBJ2-2
TGTGCCAGCAGCTTACGGGGGGGCGAAGTGGCCTACAATGAGCAGTTCTTC CASSLRGGEVAYNEQFF few TRBD2 TRBV7-2 17 TRBJ2-1
TGCGCCAGCAGCCTAGCCGGGACTAGCGGGAAGAGCACAGATACGCAGTATTTT CASSLAGTSGKSTDTQYF few TRBD2 TRBV5-1 18 TRBJ2-3
TGTGCCACCAGCCCAAAAGCGGGACTGGGGTACGAGCAGTACTTC CATSPKAGLGYEQYF few TRBD2 TRBV15 15 TRBJ2-7
TGTGCCAGCAGTTTAATCAGGACAGTTAGCACAGATACGCAGTATTTT CASSLIRTVSTDTQYF many - TRBV12-3/TRBV12-4 16 TRBJ2-3
TGTGCCACCAGTGTCGGCGGGAGGGCTGATGAGCAGTTCTTC CATSVGGRADEQFF few TRBD2 TRBV24-1 14 TRBJ2-1
TGTGCCACCAGCAGGTCCACAGATACGCAGTATTTT CATSRSTDTQYF many - TRBV15 12 TRBJ2-3
TGCGCCAGCAGCAAGCAGCGGGAGGGGGACGAGCAGTACTTC CASSKQREGDEQYF - TRBD2 TRBV5-1 14 TRBJ2-7
TGTGCCAGCAGCCCCCCGGGGCTCACTGAAGCTTTCTTT CASSPPGLTEAFF many - TRBV5-6 13 TRBJ1-1
TGTGCCAGCAGGAGGGGGCTTGGTAGTTATGGCTACACCTTC CASRRGLGSYGYTF - TRBD1 TRBV6-1 14 TRBJ1-2
TGCAGTGCTAGAGGGTCCGGGACTAGTGGTTTGAGTGAGCAGTTCTTC CSARGSGTSGLSEQFF - TRBD2 TRBV20-1 16 TRBJ2-1
TGTGCCACCAGCAGAAGGCTAGCGGGAGGTGCCAATGAGCAGTTCTTC CATSRRLAGGANEQFF few TRBD2 TRBV15 16 TRBJ2-1
TGTGCCAGCACCAAGACAGGTGCAAACACTGAAGCTTTCTTT CASTKTGANTEAFF few - TRBV6-1 14 TRBJ1-1
TGTGCCAGCAGTTACGGTAGCGCGTCTAGCACAGATACGCAGTATTTT CASSYGSASSTDTQYF many - TRBV6-2/TRBV6-3 16 TRBJ2-3
TGTGCCAGCAGCAAAGACGGTGGAGGGGGAAACGAGCAGTACTTC CASSKDGGGGNEQYF many - TRBV21-1 15 TRBJ2-7
TGTGCCAGCCAAAGGACGGAGCAAGAGACCCAGTACTTC CASQRTEQETQYF - - TRBV18 13 TRBJ2-5
TGTGCCAGCAGACTAGCGGGATTGGGGACAGATACGCAGTATTTT CASRLAGLGTDTQYF few TRBD2 TRBV12-3/TRBV12-4 15 TRBJ2-3
TGCAGTAGCGGGAGCACAGATACGCAGTATTTT CSSGSTDTQYF - - TRBV20-1 11 TRBJ2-3
TGTGCCAGCAGTTTATTGGCTAGGTTATACGTCTATGGCTACACCTTC CASSLLARLYVYGYTF - - TRBV28 16 TRBJ1-2
TGTGCCACCAGCAGATCCAAGGGCGGGAGGGGATGGAATGAGCAGTTCTTC CATSRSKGGRGWNEQFF few TRBD2 TRBV15 17 TRBJ2-1
TGTGCCAGCAGTGGTATCGGCACAGATACGCAGTATTTT CASSGIGTDTQYF few - TRBV25-1 13 TRBJ2-3
TGTGCCAGCAGTCTAGCGGGAGTCACAGATACGCAGTATTTT CASSLAGVTDTQYF many TRBD2 TRBV12-3/TRBV12-4 14 TRBJ2-3
TGCAGTGCTCCCGGGACATTAGCCAAAAACATTCAGTACTTC CSAPGTLAKNIQYF few - TRBV20-1 14 TRBJ2-4
TGTGCCAGCCCCCCGGGGACTAGCGGGAGAGGAGATACGCAGTATTTT CASPPGTSGRGDTQYF - TRBD2 TRBV28 16 TRBJ2-3
TGTGCCAGCAGGCATAGGGGGCCTGAAGATACGCAGTATTTT CASRHRGPEDTQYF many TRBD1 TRBV6-2/TRBV6-3 14 TRBJ2-3
TGCAGCGTTGAATATGGCTACACCTTC CSVEYGYTF - - TRBV29-1 9 TRBJ1-2
TGTGCCAGCACTCAGAAGAATGAGCAGTTCTTC CASTQKNEQFF many - TRBV12-3/TRBV12-4 11 TRBJ2-1
TGTGCCAGTAGTAGGGTGAACTCCGAGCAGTTCTTC CASSRVNSEQFF few - TRBV19 12 TRBJ2-1
TGCGCCAGCAGCTTGGTTTCAGGGGTGGGCTACGAGCAGTACTTC CASSLVSGVGYEQYF - - TRBV5-1 15 TRBJ2-7
TGTGCCACCAGCAGATCCTACACCGGGGAGCTGTTTTTT CATSRSYTGELFF few - TRBV15 13 TRBJ2-2
TGTGCCAGCAGCACGACTAGCGGGAGGGCCGGATACAATGAGCAGTTCTTC CASSTTSGRAGYNEQFF few TRBD2 TRBV7-2 17 TRBJ2-1
TGTGCCACCCGCGCAGGCGCTGATCACAATGAGCAGTTCTTC CATRAGADHNEQFF many - TRBV24-1 14 TRBJ2-1
TGTGCCACCAGCAGAGATGCTTCGGGGAACACTGAAGCTTTCTTT CATSRDASGNTEAFF many - TRBV15 15 TRBJ1-1
TGCGCCAGCAGCTTGGTCAGACTAGACGAGGCTCCAGATACGCAGTATTTT CASSLVRLDEAPDTQYF few - TRBV5-1 17 TRBJ2-3
TGTGCCAGCAGGGATGGGGTCGGGGGCACAGATACGCAGTATTTT CASRDGVGGTDTQYF few - TRBV5-6 15 TRBJ2-3
TGCGCCAGCAGCTTGGCGCCTACCCGTCTGTGGGAGACCCAGTACTTC CASSLAPTRLWETQYF - - TRBV5-1 16 TRBJ2-5